The clone carrying this TCR beta chain was detected only a few times. Its specificity is not known. PBMCs were isolated at a quantity of at least 6 million per sample. The data derive from a study of blood T cells in healthy people across ages. Overall study findings and caveats: For the donors, CMV status was unknown and possibly confounded expanded clonotype changes. In older individuals, TCR beta diversity per million T cells was lower, falling roughly linearly with age.

The use of a sample-barcoded 5' primer and a J-beta primer mix characterized a second PCR of 7 to 11 cycles. Each cDNA molecule received a tag from a template-switch adaptor that had 12 random nucleotides. TCRdb itself ran the 5' RACE reads through MiXCR, one entry per CDR3 protein. The repertoire holds 800,000 or so distinct CDR3 sequences, about 42% seen once, with 15% to 20% in the top ten. Trimming left V 8 bases short and J 3 bases short, with 6 bases between. Germline V gene sequence: CDR1 ENHRY, CDR2 SYGVKD. This CDR3 is built from 11 residues. This clonotype was obtained from an elderly man in good health. The sequencing sample was made of blood. The chain links TRBV10-3 to TRBJ2-3, with D unresolved. CDR3 sequence: CAIRATDTQYF. The CDR3 DNA reads as TGTGCCATCCGAGCGACAGATACGCAGTATTTT.